The entry that follows covers one TCR beta chain sequence. Its antigen is still unknown. The CDR3 is 15 residues long. J gave up 5 bases and V 5 bases, and 8 bases lay outside the gene matches. Germline V gene sequence: CDR1 SGHVS, CDR2 FNYEAQ. This specimen comes from a study of shared clonotypes between healthy human individuals. General study results and limits: Among donors, sharing of clonotypes was expected to be affected by sequencing depth.

Libraries were prepared by immunoSEQ multiplex PCR; TCRdb keeps only in-frame clonotypes and omits some of them. The data show 800,000 to 1,200,000 clones, approximately 80% seen once. V gene TRBV7-6 combines with J gene TRBJ2-2, with 7 nucleotides matching TRBD2. The specimen was memory CD4+ T cells from PBMCs. As for subset: CD45RA-negative fraction. This receptor was taken from a man younger than 35 in good health. Some clones in this sample may be carry-over from other donors' samples. The CDR3 reads CASSQASGITGELFF. The DNA of the CDR3 is TGTGCCAGCAGCCAAGCTAGCGGTATTACCGGGGAGCTGTTTTTT.